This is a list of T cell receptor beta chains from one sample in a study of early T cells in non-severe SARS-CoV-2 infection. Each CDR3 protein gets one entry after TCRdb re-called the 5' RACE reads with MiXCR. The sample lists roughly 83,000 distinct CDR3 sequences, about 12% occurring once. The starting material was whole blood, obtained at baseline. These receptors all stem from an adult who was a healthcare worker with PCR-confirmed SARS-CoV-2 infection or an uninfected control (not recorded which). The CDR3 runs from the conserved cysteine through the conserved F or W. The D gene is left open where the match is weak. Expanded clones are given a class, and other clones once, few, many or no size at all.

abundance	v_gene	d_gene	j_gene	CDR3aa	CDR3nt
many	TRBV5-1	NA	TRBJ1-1	CASFYDGDRPEAFF	TGCGCCAGCTTCTACGACGGGGACCGCCCTGAAGCTTTCTTT
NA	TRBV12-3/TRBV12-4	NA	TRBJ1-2	CASSLAPAGPYGYTF	TGTGCCAGCAGTTTAGCCCCCGCAGGGCCATATGGCTACACCTTC
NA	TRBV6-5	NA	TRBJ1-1	CARVGRMNTEAFF	TGTGCCAGGGTGGGACGTATGAACACTGAAGCTTTCTTT
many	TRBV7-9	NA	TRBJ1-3	CASETGRRGNTIYF	TGTGCCAGCGAAACAGGGAGACGTGGAAACACCATATATTTT
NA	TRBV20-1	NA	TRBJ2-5	CSARVIQETQYF	TGCAGTGCTAGAGTTATCCAAGAGACCCAGTACTTC
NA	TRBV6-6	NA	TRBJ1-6	CASSYDESPLHF	TGTGCCAGCAGTTACGATGAGTCACCCCTCCACTTT
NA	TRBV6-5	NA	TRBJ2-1	CASSQDPSYNEQFF	TGTGCCAGCAGCCAGGACCCCTCCTACAATGAGCAGTTCTTC
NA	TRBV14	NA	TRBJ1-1	CASSPWQGRNTEAFF	TGTGCCAGCAGCCCCTGGCAGGGTAGGAACACTGAAGCTTTCTTT
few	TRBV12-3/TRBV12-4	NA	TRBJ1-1	CASSFRGRLNTEAFF	TGTGCCAGCAGTTTCCGGGGACGGTTGAACACTGAAGCTTTCTTT
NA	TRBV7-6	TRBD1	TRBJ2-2	CASSLLSGQMNTGELFF	TGTGCCAGCAGCTTATTATCGGGACAGATGAACACCGGGGAGCTGTTTTTT
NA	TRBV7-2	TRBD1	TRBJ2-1	CASSFRGNEQFF	TGTGCCAGCAGCTTCAGGGGGAATGAGCAGTTCTTC
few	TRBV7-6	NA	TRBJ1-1	CASSSGAKGDTEAFF	TGTGCCAGCAGCTCAGGGGCTAAAGGCGACACTGAAGCTTTCTTT
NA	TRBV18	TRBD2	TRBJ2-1	CASSSSSGSWDEQFF	TGTGCCAGCTCATCCTCTAGCGGGAGTTGGGATGAGCAGTTCTTC
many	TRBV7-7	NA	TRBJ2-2	CASSLFGGELFF	TGTGCTAGCAGCTTGTTTGGCGGGGAGCTGTTTTTT
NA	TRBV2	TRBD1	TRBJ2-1	CATDRVSYNEQFF	TGTGCCACAGACAGGGTTTCGTACAATGAGCAGTTCTTC
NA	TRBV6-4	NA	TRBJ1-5	CASKTPMVDQPQHF	TGTGCCAGCAAGACTCCCATGGTCGATCAGCCCCAGCATTTT
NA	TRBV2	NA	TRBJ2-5	CASSAGVDRETQYF	TGTGCCAGCAGCGCAGGGGTGGATAGGGAGACCCAGTACTTC
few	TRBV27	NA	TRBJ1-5	CASRAQQGRNQPQHF	TGTGCCAGCAGGGCACAGCAGGGACGCAATCAGCCCCAGCATTTT
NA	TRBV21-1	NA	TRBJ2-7	CASTPSYEQYF	TGTGCCAGCACCCCCTCCTACGAGCAGTACTTC
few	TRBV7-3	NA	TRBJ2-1	CASSRSAASSYNEQFF	TGTGCCAGCAGCCGCTCAGCGGCTAGCTCCTACAATGAGCAGTTCTTC
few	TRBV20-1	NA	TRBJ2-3	CSAIYSGTSTDTQYF	TGCAGTGCTATCTACTCCGGGACTAGCACAGATACGCAGTATTTT
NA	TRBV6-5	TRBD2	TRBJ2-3	CASSRLSGRARYDTQYF	TGTGCCAGCAGCAGACTTAGCGGGAGGGCACGTTACGATACGCAGTATTTT
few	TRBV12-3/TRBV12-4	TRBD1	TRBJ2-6	CASSAYLQGPTGANVLTF	TGTGCCAGCAGTGCCTACTTACAGGGGCCGACTGGGGCCAACGTCCTGACTTTC
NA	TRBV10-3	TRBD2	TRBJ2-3	CATRTSGATDTQYF	TGTGCCACGAGGACTAGCGGGGCCACAGATACGCAGTATTTT
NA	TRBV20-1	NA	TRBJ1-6	CSAKRGGQNSPLHF	TGCAGTGCTAAACGCGGGGGGCAAAATTCACCCCTCCACTTT
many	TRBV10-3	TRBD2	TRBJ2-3	CATYIAGGVGTDTQYF	TGTGCCACCTATATAGCGGGGGGCGTCGGCACAGATACGCAGTATTTT
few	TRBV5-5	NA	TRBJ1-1	CASNPRGVGTTEAFF	TGTGCCAGCAACCCCCGAGGGGTCGGAACCACTGAAGCTTTCTTT
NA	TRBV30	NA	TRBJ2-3	CAWSVRHNTQYF	TGTGCCTGGAGTGTACGGCATAATACGCAGTATTTT
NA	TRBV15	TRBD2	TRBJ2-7	CATSRPVAGEDEQYF	TGTGCCACCAGCAGACCGGTAGCGGGAGAGGACGAGCAGTACTTC
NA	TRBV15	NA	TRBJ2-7	CATSSPERAHSYEQYF	TGTGCCACCAGCTCACCCGAGCGGGCTCACTCCTACGAGCAGTACTTC
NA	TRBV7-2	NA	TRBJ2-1	CASSLEEGAYNEQFF	TGTGCCAGCAGCTTAGAAGAGGGGGCCTACAATGAGCAGTTCTTC
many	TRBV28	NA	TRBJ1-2	CGTGRGVDYTF	TGTGGCACGGGGAGAGGGGTAGACTACACCTTC
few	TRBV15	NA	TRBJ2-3	CATSSNVGVADTQYF	TGTGCCACCAGCAGCAATGTCGGGGTTGCAGATACGCAGTATTTT
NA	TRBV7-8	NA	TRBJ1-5	CASSSRTDFSNQPQHF	TGTGCCAGCAGCTCCAGGACAGACTTTAGCAATCAGCCCCAGCATTTT
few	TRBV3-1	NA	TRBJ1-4	CASRGARYSTNEKLFF	TGTGCCAGCAGGGGGGCCCGGTACTCAACTAATGAAAAACTGTTTTTT
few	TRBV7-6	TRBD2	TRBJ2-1	CASSLVPSGAYNEQFF	TGTGCCAGCAGCTTAGTTCCTAGCGGGGCATACAATGAGCAGTTCTTC
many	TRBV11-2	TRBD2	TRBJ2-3	CASSLGRADTQYF	TGTGCCAGCAGCTTGGGGAGGGCAGATACGCAGTATTTT
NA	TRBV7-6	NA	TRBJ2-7	CASSLSGGETYEQYF	TGTGCCAGCAGCTTATCTGGGGGTGAGACCTACGAGCAGTACTTC
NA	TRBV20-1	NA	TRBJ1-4	CSATAGDYNEKLFF	TGCAGTGCTACCGCAGGGGATTATAATGAAAAACTGTTTTTT
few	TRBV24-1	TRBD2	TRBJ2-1	CATSDPSGTSVDNEQFF	TGTGCCACCAGTGACCCTTCCGGGACTAGCGTTGACAATGAGCAGTTCTTC
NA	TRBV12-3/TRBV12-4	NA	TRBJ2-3	CASSFGEEDTQYF	TGTGCCAGCAGTTTCGGAGAGGAAGATACGCAGTATTTT
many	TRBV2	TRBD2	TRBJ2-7	CASSEEGVGLAGEFEQYF	TGTGCCAGCAGTGAAGAGGGAGTGGGCCTAGCGGGAGAGTTCGAGCAGTACTTC
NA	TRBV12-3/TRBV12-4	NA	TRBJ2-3	CASRATGVDTQYF	TGTGCCAGCAGAGCAACCGGGGTAGATACGCAGTATTTT
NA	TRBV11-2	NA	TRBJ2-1	CASSLEDGNEQFF	TGTGCCAGCAGCTTAGAGGACGGCAATGAGCAGTTCTTC
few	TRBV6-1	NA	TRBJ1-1	CASSERLLSHTEAFF	TGTGCCAGCAGTGAACGGCTGCTCTCGCACACTGAAGCTTTCTTT
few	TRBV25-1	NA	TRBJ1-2	CASSGRANYGYTF	TGTGCCAGCAGTGGGCGGGCTAACTATGGCTACACCTTC
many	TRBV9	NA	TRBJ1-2	CASSLSGTVYGYTF	TGTGCCAGCAGCCTATCCGGGACGGTCTATGGCTACACCTTC
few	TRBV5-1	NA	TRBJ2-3	CASSGGTNTQYF	TGCGCCAGCAGCGGGGGGACAAATACGCAGTATTTT
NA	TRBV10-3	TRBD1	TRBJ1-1	CAIRGQGSLGTEAFF	TGTGCCATCAGGGGACAGGGGAGCCTGGGAACTGAAGCTTTCTTT
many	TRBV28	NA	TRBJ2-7	CASIKQKSLYEQYF	TGTGCCAGCATCAAACAGAAATCTCTCTACGAGCAGTACTTC
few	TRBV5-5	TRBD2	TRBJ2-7	CASSLGLALEREQYF	TGTGCCAGCAGCTTGGGACTAGCTCTTGAGCGGGAGCAGTACTTC
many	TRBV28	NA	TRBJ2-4	CASRPGRGNIQYF	TGTGCCAGCAGACCGGGACGGGGAAACATTCAGTACTTC
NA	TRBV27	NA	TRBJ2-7	CASRPRGGSYEQYF	TGTGCCAGCAGGCCGAGAGGGGGCTCCTACGAGCAGTACTTC
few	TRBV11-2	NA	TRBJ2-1	CASRPNSVREQFF	TGTGCCAGCAGACCGAACAGCGTACGGGAGCAGTTCTTC
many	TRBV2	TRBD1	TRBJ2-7	CASSFTGTVDDEQYF	TGTGCCAGCAGTTTCACCGGGACAGTAGATGACGAGCAGTACTTC